The 14 T cell receptor beta chains below come from one sample, sequenced in a study of shared clonotypes between healthy human individuals. Some clones are missing from TCRdb's copy, which holds only in-frame ones; the method was immunoSEQ multiplex PCR. The sample shows under 750,000 clones, roughly 72% of them seen only once. Sequenced input: memory CD4+ T cells sorted from blood. Subset: CD45RA-negative fraction. These receptors were taken from a young woman in good health.

The V and J genes are TRBV5-1 and TRBJ2-7, with TRBD1 identical over 12 bases. From germline, CDR1 is SGHRS and CDR2 YFSETQ. V shed 4 bases and J 5 bases; nucleotides not matched to a gene: 4. The CDR3 spans 14 residues. CDR3 region: CASSPGQGANEQYF. The CDR3 DNA sequence: TGCGCCAGCAGCCCGGGACAGGGGGCGAACGAGCAGTACTTC.

This rearrangement joins TRBV18 to TRBJ2-1; TRBD2 matches at 9 bases. Germline values: CDR1 KGHSH, CDR2 LQKENI. V lost 6 bases, J lost 0 bases, and 9 bases stayed unmatched. The CDR3 covers 17 residues. As DNA, the CDR3 is TGTGCCAGCTCGCCGCGGGAGGGGGCGGGCTCCTACAATGAGCAGTTCTTC. As protein: CASSPREGAGSYNEQFF.

The chain uses TRBV2 and TRBJ2-5; TRBD1 agrees at 8 bases. Germline V gene lookup returns CDR1 SNHLY and CDR2 FYNNEI. The CDR3 is made up of 14 amino acids. J lost 2 bases, V lost 6 bases, and 5 bases had no gene match. CDR3 in DNA: TGTGCCAGCAGGGGGACAGGAGGGCAAGAGACCCAGTACTTC. This encodes CASRGTGGQETQYF.

In this sample, this clone turned up once. The J gene is TRBJ1-5, the V gene TRBV28; possible D gene TRBD1, 6 bases. CDR3 length: 16 amino acids. V was clipped by 3 bases and J by 6 bases, with 18 bases between them. CDR1 is MDHEN and CDR2 is SYDVKM in the germline V gene. The chain's CDR3 is CASSLRGTGLGQPQHF. Written as DNA, the CDR3 is TGTGCCAGCAGTTTGAGGGGAACAGGGTTAGGTCAGCCCCAGCATTTT.

The rearrangement links TRBV7-9 to TRBJ2-6; 8 nucleotides match TRBD1. The CDR3 has 19 amino acids. With 5 bases clipped from V and 4 bases from J, the junction kept 16 bases outside the gene matches. In germline, CDR1 is SEHNR, CDR2 FQNEAQ (reference sequence). The CDR3, as DNA: TGTGCCAGCAGCACCCGCTTGGGGGACAGGCCTTTCGGGGCCAACGTCCTGACTTTC. This gives the protein CASSTRLGDRPFGANVLTF. Drawing the rest from reference TRBV7-9 and TRBJ2-6, the complete variable domain is DTGVSQNPRHKITKRGQNVTFRCDPISEHNRLYWYRQTLGQGPEFLTYFQNEAQLEKSRLLSDRFSAERPKGSFSTLEIQRTEQGDSAMYLCASSTRLGDRPFGANVLTFGAGSRLTVL.

The V call is TRBV7-9, the J call TRBJ2-7; D is perhaps TRBD1 or TRBD2 (6 bases each). This CDR3 has 16 amino acids. V lost 1 base to trimming and J lost 0 bases, with 13 bases between them. Germline CDR1 SEHNR, CDR2 FQNEAQ (reference sequence). The CDR3 here is CASSLGRSGASYEQYF. In DNA, the CDR3 is TGTGCCAGCAGCTTAGGACGATCGGGGGCCTCCTACGAGCAGTACTTC.

The J gene is TRBJ2-2, the V gene TRBV5-1; TRBD2 might be the D (5 bases). The germline V and J ends were trimmed by 6 bases and 8 bases, with 20 bases remaining between them. Germline V gene sequence: CDR1 SGHRS, CDR2 YFSETQ. There are 15 residues in the CDR3. In DNA form, the CDR3 reads TGCGCCAGCATCCCAAATCCGGGATCGAAGGGGGAGCTGTTTTTT. Its translation: CASIPNPGSKGELFF.

The chain carries TRBV10-2 and TRBJ2-1; possibly TRBD2 for D (5 bases). The CDR3 runs to 14 residues. The germline V and J ends were trimmed by 5 bases and 2 bases, with 10 bases remaining between them. The germline V gene has CDR1 WSHSY and CDR2 SAAADI. The CDR3 DNA sequence: TGCGCCAGCAGTCTCGGGAACCCCTACAATGAGCAGTTCTTC. The encoded protein is CASSLGNPYNEQFF.

The chain couples TRBV14 to TRBJ2-1; no definite D call. The germline V gene encodes CDR1 SGHDN and CDR2 FVKESK. CDR3 length: 12 amino acids. V was cut by 2 bases and J by 10 bases, with 9 bases left in between. CDR3 in amino acids: CASSQNSVEQFF. Here the CDR3 DNA reads TGTGCCAGCAGCCAAAACAGCGTAGAGCAGTTCTTC.

The gene calls are TRBV7-2 and TRBJ1-4; the D gene is possibly TRBD1 (6 bases). Germline lookup yields CDR1 SGHTA and CDR2 FQGNSA. The V end lost 1 base, the J end lost 6 bases, and 9 bases lay between the germline ends. CDR3 length equals 14 residues. The CDR3: CASSLEQGDEKLFF. CDR3 coding DNA: TGTGCCAGCAGCTTAGAACAGGGTGATGAAAAACTGTTTTTT. Variable domain in full (rest from reference TRBV7-2 and TRBJ1-4): GAGVSQSPSNKVTEKGKDVELRCDPISGHTALYWYRQSLGQGLEFLIYFQGNSAPDKSGLPSDRFSAERTGGSVSTLTIQRTQQEDSAVYLCASSLEQGDEKLFFGSGTQLSVL.

This clone was observed a single time. This chain links TRBV19 with TRBJ1-2, with 7 bases matching TRBD1. Germline V gives CDR1 LNHDA, CDR2 SQIVND (reference sequence). This CDR3 contains 15 residues. V lost 5 bases and J lost 2; bases outside the gene matches: 8. DNA of the CDR3: TGTGCCAGTAGTTTTAAGGGGGACAGAAACTATGGCTACACCTTC. Protein product: CASSFKGDRNYGYTF. The full variable domain, its missing parts supplied by reference TRBV19 and TRBJ1-2, is DGGITQSPKYLFRKEGQNVTLSCEQNLNHDAMYWYRQDPGQGLRLIYYSQIVNDFQKGDIAEGYSVSREKKESFPLTVTSAQKNPTAFYLCASSFKGDRNYGYTFGSGTRLTVV.

This chain connects TRBV7-2 to TRBJ2-7; tentatively, D is TRBD1 (5 bases). Trimming removed 1 base from V and 1 base from J, with 8 bases in between. CDR3 length equals 14 residues. Germline loops: CDR1 SGHTA, CDR2 FQGNSA. CDR3: CASSLVRASYEQYF. The CDR3 DNA reads as TGTGCCAGCAGCTTAGTCAGGGCGTCCTACGAGCAGTACTTC. Full variable domain (remainder filled in from reference TRBV7-2 and TRBJ2-7): GAGVSQSPSNKVTEKGKDVELRCDPISGHTALYWYRQSLGQGLEFLIYFQGNSAPDKSGLPSDRFSAERTGGSVSTLTIQRTQQEDSAVYLCASSLVRASYEQYFGPGTRLTVT.

Ten or more counts support this clone. The chain is built from TRBV4-1 and TRBJ2-6; D is unclear. This CDR3 is 17 amino acids long. Trimming pared 1 base from V and 0 bases from J, leaving 10 bases between. The germline V gene has CDR1 MGHRA and CDR2 YSYEKL. This chain's CDR3 is CASSQVHASSGANVLTF. Written as DNA, the CDR3 is TGCGCCAGCAGCCAAGTTCATGCGTCCTCTGGGGCCAACGTCCTGACTTTC.

Only a few counts were recorded for this clone. The chain couples TRBV18 to TRBJ1-1, with D perhaps matching TRBD1 (5 bases). The CDR3 consists of 15 residues. Per the germline V gene, CDR1 is KGHSH and CDR2 is LQKENI. Trimming removed 1 base at V and 0 bases at J, with 9 bases between. In nucleotides, the CDR3 is TGTGCCAGCTCACCACGGTCAGGGATGAACACTGAAGCTTTCTTT. This translates into CASSPRSGMNTEAFF.